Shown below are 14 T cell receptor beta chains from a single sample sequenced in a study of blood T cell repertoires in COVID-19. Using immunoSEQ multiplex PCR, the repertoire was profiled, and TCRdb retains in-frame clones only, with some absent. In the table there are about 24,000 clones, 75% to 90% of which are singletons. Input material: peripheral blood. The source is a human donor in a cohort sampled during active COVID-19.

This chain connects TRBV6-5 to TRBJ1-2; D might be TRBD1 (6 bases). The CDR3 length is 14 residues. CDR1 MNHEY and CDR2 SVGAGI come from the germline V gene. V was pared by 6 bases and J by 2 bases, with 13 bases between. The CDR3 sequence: CASRLTTGNYGYTF. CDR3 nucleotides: TGTGCCAGCAGGCTGACCACAGGGAACTATGGCTACACCTTC.

Here the CDR3 DNA reads TGTGCCAGTAGTGACTCCGGAGGGATTATAGAGACCCAGTACTTC. Its protein product is CASSDSGGIIETQYF. The chain links TRBV19 to TRBJ2-5; tentatively, D is TRBD2 (6 bases). Trimming cost V 5 bases and J 4 bases, with 17 bases left between them. CDR1 is LNHDA and CDR2 is SQIVND in the germline V gene (reference sequence). CDR3 length: 15 amino acids.

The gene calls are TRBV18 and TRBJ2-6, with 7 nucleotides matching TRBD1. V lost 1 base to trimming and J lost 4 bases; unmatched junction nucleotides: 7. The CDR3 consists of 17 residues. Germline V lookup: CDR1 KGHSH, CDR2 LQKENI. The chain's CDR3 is CASSPRQGSTGANVLTF. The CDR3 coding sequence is TGTGCCAGCTCACCACGACAGGGTAGTACGGGGGCCAACGTCCTGACTTTC.

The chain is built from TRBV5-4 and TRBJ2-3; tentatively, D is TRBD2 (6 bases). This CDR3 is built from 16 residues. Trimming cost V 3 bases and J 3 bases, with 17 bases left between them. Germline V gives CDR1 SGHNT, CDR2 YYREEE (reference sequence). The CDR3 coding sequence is TGTGCCAGCAGCTCCGATGGGGGAGGACGAACAGATACGCAGTATTTT. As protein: CASSSDGGGRTDTQYF.

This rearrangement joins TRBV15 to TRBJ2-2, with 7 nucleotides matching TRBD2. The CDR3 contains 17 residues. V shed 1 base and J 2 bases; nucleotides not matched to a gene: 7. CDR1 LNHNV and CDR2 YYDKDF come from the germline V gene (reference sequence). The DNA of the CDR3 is TGTGCCACCAGCAGAGCCGGGGGGTCTTTTAACACCGGGGAGCTGTTTTTT. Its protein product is CATSRAGGSFNTGELFF.

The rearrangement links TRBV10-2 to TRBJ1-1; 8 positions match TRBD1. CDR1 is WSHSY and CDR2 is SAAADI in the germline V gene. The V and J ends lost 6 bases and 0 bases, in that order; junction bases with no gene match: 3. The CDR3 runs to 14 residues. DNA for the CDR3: TGCGCCAGCAGCCGGGACAGGCTGAACACTGAAGCTTTCTTT. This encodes CASSRDRLNTEAFF.

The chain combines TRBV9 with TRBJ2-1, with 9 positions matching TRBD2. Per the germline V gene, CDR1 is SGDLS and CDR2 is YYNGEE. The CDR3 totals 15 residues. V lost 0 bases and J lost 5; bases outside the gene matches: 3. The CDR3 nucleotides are TGTGCCAGCAGCGTAGCGGCGGGAGGGGACAATGAGCAGTTCTTC. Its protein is CASSVAAGGDNEQFF. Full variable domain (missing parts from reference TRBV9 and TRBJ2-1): DSGVTQTPKHLITATGQRVTLRCSPRSGDLSVYWYQQSLDQGLQFLIQYYNGEERAKGNILERFSAQQFPDLHSELNLSSLELGDSALYFCASSVAAGGDNEQFFGPGTRLTVL.

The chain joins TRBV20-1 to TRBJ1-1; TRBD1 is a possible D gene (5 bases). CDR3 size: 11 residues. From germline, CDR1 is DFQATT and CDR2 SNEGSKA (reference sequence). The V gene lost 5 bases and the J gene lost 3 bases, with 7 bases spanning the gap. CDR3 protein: CSALRDTEAFF. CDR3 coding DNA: TGCAGTGCTCTCAGGGACACTGAAGCTTTCTTT.

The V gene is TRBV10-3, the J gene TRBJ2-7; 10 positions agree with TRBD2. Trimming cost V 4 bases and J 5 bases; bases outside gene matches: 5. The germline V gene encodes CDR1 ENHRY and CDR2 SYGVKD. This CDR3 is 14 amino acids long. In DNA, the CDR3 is TGTGCCATCAGTGGTGGACTAGCGGAAAACGAGCAGTACTTC. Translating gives CAISGGLAENEQYF.

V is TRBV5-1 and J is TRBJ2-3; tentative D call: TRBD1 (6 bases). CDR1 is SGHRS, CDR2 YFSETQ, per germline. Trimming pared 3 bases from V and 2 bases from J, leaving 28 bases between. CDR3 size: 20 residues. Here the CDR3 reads CASSSPNTWEQGSITDTQYF. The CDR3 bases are TGCGCCAGCAGCTCACCTAATACCTGGGAACAGGGCTCGATCACAGATACGCAGTATTTT.

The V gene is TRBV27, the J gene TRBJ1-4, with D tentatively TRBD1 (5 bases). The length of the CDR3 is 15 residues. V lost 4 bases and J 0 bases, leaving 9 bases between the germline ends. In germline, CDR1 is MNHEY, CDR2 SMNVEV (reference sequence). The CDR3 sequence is CASSYGGTTNEKLFF. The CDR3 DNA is TGTGCCAGCAGTTACGGGGGGACAACTAATGAAAAACTGTTTTTT.

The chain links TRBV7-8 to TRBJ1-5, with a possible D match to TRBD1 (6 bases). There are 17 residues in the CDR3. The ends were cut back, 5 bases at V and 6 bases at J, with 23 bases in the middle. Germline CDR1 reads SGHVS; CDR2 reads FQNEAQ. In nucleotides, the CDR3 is TGTGCCAGCAGCCCCGACAGGACCACTCCACGGAGTCAGCCCCAGCATTTT. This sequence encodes CASSPDRTTPRSQPQHF.

The CDR3 DNA is TGTGCCAGCAGTGAAGGACAGGGGGTCTATGGCTACACCTTC. Its protein is CASSEGQGVYGYTF. This chain links TRBV6-1 with TRBJ1-2; 9 nucleotides align to TRBD1. The trim removed 1 base at V and 4 bases at J, leaving 1 base unmatched. Germline CDR1 is MNHNS and CDR2 is SASEGT. CDR3 length: 14 residues.

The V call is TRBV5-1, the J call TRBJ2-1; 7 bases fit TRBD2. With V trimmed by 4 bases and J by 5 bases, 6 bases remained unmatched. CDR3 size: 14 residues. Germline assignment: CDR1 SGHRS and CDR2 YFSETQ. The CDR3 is CASSSGTGDNEQFF. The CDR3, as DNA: TGCGCCAGCAGCAGCGGGACTGGGGACAATGAGCAGTTCTTC.